This T cell receptor (beta chain) was retrieved from a study of blood T cell repertoires in COVID-19. Study at large: Italy, Spain and the United States were the sources of the convalescent and acute COVID-19 samples. Sample material is recorded as cDNA or gDNA derived from T cells, B-cell-depleted T cells, or PBMCs.

The germline V and J ends were trimmed by 5 bases and 7 bases, with 11 bases remaining between them. Germline V gives CDR1 MNHEY, CDR2 SMNVEV (reference sequence). The CDR3 consists of 12 residues. Original methodology: From reference gene primer amplification, estimates of nucleated cell counts were derived. TCRdb's copy holds only in-frame clones and misses some; the assay was immunoSEQ multiplex PCR. V, J and clone size are taken as reported in that table, and D and trimming were inferred from the DNA itself. The table records roughly 50,000 clones, approximately 88% of them present only once. The count of this clone is one.

The sequence was obtained from a man between 50 and 59 years old with acute or convalescent COVID-19. Sequenced input: peripheral blood. The rearrangement uses TRBV27 and TRBJ1-1; possibly TRBD1 for D (6 bases). CDR3: CASSRIQGEAFF. Here the CDR3 DNA reads TGTGCCAGCAGTAGAATACAGGGTGAAGCTTTCTTT.